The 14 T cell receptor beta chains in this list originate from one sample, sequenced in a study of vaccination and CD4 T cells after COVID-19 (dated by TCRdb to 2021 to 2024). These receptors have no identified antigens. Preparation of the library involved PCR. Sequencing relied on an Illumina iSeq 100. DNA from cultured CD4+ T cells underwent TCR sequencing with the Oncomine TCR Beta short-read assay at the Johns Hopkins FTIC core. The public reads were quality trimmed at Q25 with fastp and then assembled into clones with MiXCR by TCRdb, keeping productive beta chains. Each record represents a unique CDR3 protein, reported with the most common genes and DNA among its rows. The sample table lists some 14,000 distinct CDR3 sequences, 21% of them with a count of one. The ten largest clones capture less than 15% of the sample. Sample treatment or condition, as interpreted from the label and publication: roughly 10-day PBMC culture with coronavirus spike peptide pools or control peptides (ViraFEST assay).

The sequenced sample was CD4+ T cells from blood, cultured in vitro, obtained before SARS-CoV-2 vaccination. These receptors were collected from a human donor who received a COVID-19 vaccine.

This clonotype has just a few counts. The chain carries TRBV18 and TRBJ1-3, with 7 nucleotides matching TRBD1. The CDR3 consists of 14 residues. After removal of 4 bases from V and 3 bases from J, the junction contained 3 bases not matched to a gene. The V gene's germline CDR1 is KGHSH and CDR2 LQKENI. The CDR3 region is CASSQDRDGNTIYF. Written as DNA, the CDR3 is TGTGCCAGCTCACAAGACAGGGATGGAAACACCATATATTTT.

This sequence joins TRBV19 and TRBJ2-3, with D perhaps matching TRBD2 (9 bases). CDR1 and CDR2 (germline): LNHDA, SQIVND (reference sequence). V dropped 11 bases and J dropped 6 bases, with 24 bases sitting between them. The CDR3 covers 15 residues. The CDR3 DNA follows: TGTGCCTCACACCAGGGGGCGGGGGGGTTCGATACGCAGTATTTT. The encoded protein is CASHQGAGGFDTQYF. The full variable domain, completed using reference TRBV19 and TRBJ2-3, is DGGITQSPKYLFRKEGQNVTLSCEQNLNHDAMYWYRQDPGQGLRLIYYSQIVNDFQKGDIAEGYSVSREKKESFPLTVTSAQKNPTAFYLCASHQGAGGFDTQYFGPGTRLTVL.

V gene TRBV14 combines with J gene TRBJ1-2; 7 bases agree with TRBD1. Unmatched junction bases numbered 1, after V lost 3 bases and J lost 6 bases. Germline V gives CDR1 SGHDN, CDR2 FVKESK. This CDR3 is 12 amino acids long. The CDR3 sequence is CASSHQGDGYTF. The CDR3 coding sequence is TGTGCCAGCAGCCACCAGGGGGATGGCTACACCTTC.

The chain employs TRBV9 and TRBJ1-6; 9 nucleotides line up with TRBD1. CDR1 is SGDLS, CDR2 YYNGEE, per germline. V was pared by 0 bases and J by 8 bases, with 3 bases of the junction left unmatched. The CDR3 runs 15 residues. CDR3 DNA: TGTGCCAGCAGCGTAGAAGGGACAGGGCATTCACCCCTCCACTTT. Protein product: CASSVEGTGHSPLHF.

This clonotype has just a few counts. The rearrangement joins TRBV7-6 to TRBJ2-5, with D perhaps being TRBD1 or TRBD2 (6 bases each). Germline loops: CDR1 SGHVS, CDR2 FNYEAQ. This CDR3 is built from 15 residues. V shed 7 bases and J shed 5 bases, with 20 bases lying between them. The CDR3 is CASTPRGGSFETQYF. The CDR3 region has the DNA TGTGCCAGCACCCCCCGAGGGGGGAGTTTCGAGACCCAGTACTTC.

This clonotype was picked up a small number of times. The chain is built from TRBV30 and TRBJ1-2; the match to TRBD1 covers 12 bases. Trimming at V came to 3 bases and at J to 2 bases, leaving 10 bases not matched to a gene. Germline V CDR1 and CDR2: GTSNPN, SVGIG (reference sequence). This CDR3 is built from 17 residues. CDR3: CAWSGPFGTGGNYGYTF. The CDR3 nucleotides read TGTGCCTGGAGCGGACCGTTCGGGACAGGGGGCAACTATGGCTACACCTTC. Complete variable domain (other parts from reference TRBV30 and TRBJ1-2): SQTIHQWPATLVQPVGSPLSLECTVEGTSNPNLYWYRQAAGRGLQLLFYSVGIGQISSEVPQNLSASRPQDRQFILSSKKLLLSDSGFYLCAWSGPFGTGGNYGYTFGSGTRLTVV.

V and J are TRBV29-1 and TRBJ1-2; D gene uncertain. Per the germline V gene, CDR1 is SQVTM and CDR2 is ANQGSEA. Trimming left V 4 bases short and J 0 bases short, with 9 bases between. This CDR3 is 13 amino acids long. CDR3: CSVGPGANYGYTF. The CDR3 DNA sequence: TGCAGCGTTGGCCCAGGAGCTAACTATGGCTACACCTTC.

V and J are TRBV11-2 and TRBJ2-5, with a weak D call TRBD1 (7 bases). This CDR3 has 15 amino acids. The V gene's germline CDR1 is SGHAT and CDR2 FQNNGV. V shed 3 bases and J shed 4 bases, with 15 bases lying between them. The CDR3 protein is CASSLGRGRPETQYF. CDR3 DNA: TGTGCCAGCAGCTTGGGCAGGGGGAGGCCAGAGACCCAGTACTTC.

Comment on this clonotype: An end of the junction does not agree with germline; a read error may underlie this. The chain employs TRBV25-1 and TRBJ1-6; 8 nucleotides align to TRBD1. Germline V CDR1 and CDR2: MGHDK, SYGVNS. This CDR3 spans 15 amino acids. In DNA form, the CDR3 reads TGTGCCAACAGTGATGCGGACAGGGTAGGGTCACCCCTCCACTTT. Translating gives CANSDADRVGSPLHF. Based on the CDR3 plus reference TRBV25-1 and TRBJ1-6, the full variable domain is EADIYQTPRYLVIGTGKKITLECSQTMGHDKMYWYQQDPGMELHLIHYSYGVNSTEKGDLSSESTVSRIRTEHFPLTLESARPSHTSQYLCANSDADRVGSPLHFGNGTRLTVT.

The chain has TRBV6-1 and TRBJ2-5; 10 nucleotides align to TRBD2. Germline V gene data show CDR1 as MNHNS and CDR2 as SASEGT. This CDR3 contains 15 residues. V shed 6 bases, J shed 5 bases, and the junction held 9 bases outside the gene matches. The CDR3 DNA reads TGTGCCAGCAGACCAAGCGGGGGGGCCGGGGAGACCCAGTACTTC. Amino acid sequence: CASRPSGGAGETQYF.

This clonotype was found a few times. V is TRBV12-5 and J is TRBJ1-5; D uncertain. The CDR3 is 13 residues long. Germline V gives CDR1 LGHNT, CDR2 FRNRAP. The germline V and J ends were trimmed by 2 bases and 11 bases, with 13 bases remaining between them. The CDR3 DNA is TGTGCTAGTGGTTTGACTGGTCGGGAGGCCCAGCATTTT. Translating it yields CASGLTGREAQHF.

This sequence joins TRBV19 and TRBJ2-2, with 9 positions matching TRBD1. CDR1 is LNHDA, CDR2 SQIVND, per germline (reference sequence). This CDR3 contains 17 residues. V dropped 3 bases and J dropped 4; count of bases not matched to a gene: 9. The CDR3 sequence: CASSIRQGGAGTGELFF. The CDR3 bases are TGTGCCAGTAGTATCCGACAGGGGGGCGCGGGCACCGGGGAGCTGTTTTTT. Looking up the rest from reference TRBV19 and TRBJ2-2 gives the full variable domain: DGGITQSPKYLFRKEGQNVTLSCEQNLNHDAMYWYRQDPGQGLRLIYYSQIVNDFQKGDIAEGYSVSREKKESFPLTVTSAQKNPTAFYLCASSIRQGGAGTGELFFGEGSRLTVL.

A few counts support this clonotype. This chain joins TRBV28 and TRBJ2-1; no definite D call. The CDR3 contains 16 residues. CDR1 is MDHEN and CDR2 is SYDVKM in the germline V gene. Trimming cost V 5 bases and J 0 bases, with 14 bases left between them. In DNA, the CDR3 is TGTGCCAGCAGTGGGTCCGTTCAGAGCTCCTACAATGAGCAGTTCTTC. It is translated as CASSGSVQSSYNEQFF. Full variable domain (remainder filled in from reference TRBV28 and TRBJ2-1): DVKVTQSSRYLVKRTGEKVFLECVQDMDHENMFWYRQDPGLGLRLIYFSYDVKMKEKGDIPEGYSVSREKKERFSLILESASTNQTSMYLCASSGSVQSSYNEQFFGPGTRLTVL.

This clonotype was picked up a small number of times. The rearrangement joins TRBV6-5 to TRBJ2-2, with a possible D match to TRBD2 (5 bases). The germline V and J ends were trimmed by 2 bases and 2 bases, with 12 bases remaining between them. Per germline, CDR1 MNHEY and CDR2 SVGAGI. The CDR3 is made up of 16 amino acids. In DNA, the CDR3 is TGTGCCAGCAGTTACAGAGAGGGTCTAAACACCGGGGAGCTGTTTTTT. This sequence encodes CASSYREGLNTGELFF.